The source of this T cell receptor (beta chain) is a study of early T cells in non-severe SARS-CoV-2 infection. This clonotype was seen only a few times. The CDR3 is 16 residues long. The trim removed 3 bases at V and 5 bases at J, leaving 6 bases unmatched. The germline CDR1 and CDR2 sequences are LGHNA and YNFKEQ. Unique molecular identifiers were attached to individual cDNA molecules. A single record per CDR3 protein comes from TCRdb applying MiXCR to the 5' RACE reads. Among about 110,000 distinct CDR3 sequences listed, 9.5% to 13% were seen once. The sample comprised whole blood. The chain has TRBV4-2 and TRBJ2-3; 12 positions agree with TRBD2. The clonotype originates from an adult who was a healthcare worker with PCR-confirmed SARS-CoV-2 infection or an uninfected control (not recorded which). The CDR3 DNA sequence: TGTGCCAGCAGCCAGGTGACTAGCGGGGGTCGAGATACGCAGTATTTT. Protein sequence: CASSQVTSGGRDTQYF.